The entry below gives a single T cell receptor beta chain sequence along with its context. V was pared by 0 bases and J by 9 bases, with 6 bases of the junction left unmatched. From germline, CDR1 is SGDLS and CDR2 YYNGEE. CDR3 length: 15 residues. This entry comes from a study of blood T cell repertoires in COVID-19. Study-level background: Sample material is recorded as cDNA or gDNA derived from T cells, B-cell-depleted T cells, or PBMCs.

Some clones are missing from TCRdb's copy, which holds only in-frame ones; the method was immunoSEQ multiplex PCR. The table includes 150,000 to 200,000 clones, around 73% detected once. The chain has TRBV9 and TRBJ2-2, with 9 positions matching TRBD2. The TCR comes from a woman between 45 and 65 years old who had recovered from COVID-19. The sequencing input was PBMCs or T cells enriched from blood (not recorded which). CDR3 amino acids: CASSVVGTSPRELFF. The CDR3 DNA reads TGTGCCAGCAGCGTAGTGGGGACTAGCCCCCGGGAGCTGTTTTTT.